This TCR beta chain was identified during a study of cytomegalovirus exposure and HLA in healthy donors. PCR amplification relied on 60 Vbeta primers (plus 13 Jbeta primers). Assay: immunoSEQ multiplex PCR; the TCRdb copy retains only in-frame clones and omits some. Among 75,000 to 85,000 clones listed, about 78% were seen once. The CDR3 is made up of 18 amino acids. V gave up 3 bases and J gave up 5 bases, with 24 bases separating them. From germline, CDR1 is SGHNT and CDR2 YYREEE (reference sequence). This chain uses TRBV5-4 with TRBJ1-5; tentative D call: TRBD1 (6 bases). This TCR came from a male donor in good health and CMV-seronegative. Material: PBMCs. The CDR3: CASSSLRANRVRYQPQHF. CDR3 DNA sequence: TGTGCCAGCAGCTCGTTAAGGGCTAACAGGGTGAGGTATCAGCCCCAGCATTTT.